Below, one T cell receptor (beta chain) is given with its context. The CDR3 runs 15 residues. V was clipped by 0 bases and J by 7 bases, with 15 bases between them. Looked up from germline, CDR1 is SGHDN and CDR2 is FVKESK. This sample is part of a study of blood T cell repertoires in COVID-19. Participants were aged about 18 to 89 years from roughly 25 US areas. Cohort 3 donors were reported recovered after two negative PCRs, clearance, or symptom resolution. The protocol was immunoSEQ multiplex PCR, while the TCRdb copy is restricted to in-frame clones and leaves out a portion. This sample carries 320,000 or so clones, around 86% of them seen once, and the ten largest clones take approximately 5%.

This sequence joins TRBV14 and TRBJ1-1; possibly TRBD1 for D (6 bases). Sequencing was done on a sample of PBMCs or T cells enriched from blood (not recorded which). This TCR derives from a man aged 60 to 75 who had recovered from COVID-19. The CDR3 nucleotides read TGTGCCAGCAGCCAAGATCAGAACAGGGTCGGTGAAGCTTTCTTT. It codes for CASSQDQNRVGEAFF.